The following is a TCR beta chain sequence with its context. Its antigen is undetermined. Sequencing used immunoSEQ multiplex PCR; TCRdb keeps in-frame clones, though not all of them. The sample totals just under 10,000 clones; its top ten clones hold nearly 0.95%. The data are from a study of synovial regulatory T cells in juvenile arthritis. General study findings and limits: Blood Treg cells that were inflammation-associated showed lower TCR diversity than other blood Treg cells. Across patients, iaTreg TCR repertoires were mostly private, partly shared with synovial Teff and blood CPL.

CDR3 length equals 16 residues. The DNA is not on file. Per the germline V gene, CDR1 is MGHDK and CDR2 is SYGVNS. The roughly eleven donors had active juvenile idiopathic arthritis, with 3 polyarticular and 8 oligoarticular cases. Patients were aged median 11.6 years with disease lasting median approximately seven years. The specimen sequenced was Treg cells from blood. Subset noted: remaining (HLA-DR-negative) circulating blood Treg cells. This TCR was sampled from a donor between 2 and 29 years old with juvenile idiopathic arthritis. The chain uses TRBV25-1 and TRBJ2-3; TCRdb indicates TRBD2, and absent DNA this call remains unverified. The CDR3 spells CASSEYSLGGSDTQYF.